This paragraph covers one TCR beta chain sequence. The data were taken from a study of blood T cell repertoires in COVID-19. Study summary: The United States, Italy and Spain provided the acute and convalescent COVID-19 samples.

Recovery among Cohort 3 donors was established by two negative PCRs, clearance, or symptom resolution. CDR1 is LNHDA and CDR2 is SQIVND in the germline V gene (reference sequence). The CDR3 is 15 amino acids. J lost 3 bases, V lost 6 bases, and 9 bases had no gene match. In the original workflow: Cell counts per sample came from amplifying reference gene primers. Data came from immunoSEQ multiplex PCR; TCRdb stores just in-frame clones and leaves some out. That table supplies the V and J calls and clone size; D and trimming were determined from the DNA. This table has roughly 300,000 clones, more than 70% appearing once.

This receptor was obtained from a woman aged 25 to 39 who had recovered from COVID-19. Sequenced: PBMCs or T cells enriched from blood (not recorded which). The V and J genes are TRBV19 and TRBJ2-7; 9 nucleotides match TRBD1. As DNA, the CDR3 is TGTGCCAGTAGCACCGTTATGGGACAGGGCTACGAGCAGTACTTC. Protein: CASSTVMGQGYEQYF.